At least ten counts were recorded for the clone carrying this T cell receptor beta chain. Its antigen is still unknown. It was by 5'RACE with 10-nucleotide random UMIs that the cDNA was made. Per sequencing run, 15-18 subjects together gave over 190 million TCR-beta sequences. TCRdb re-called the 5' RACE reads with MiXCR, one entry per CDR3 protein. The table shows more than 25,000 distinct CDR3 sequences, with over 3.5% occurring only once. Sorted libraries used approximately 910,000 CD4+ or CD8+ T cells. This CDR3 is built from 14 residues. Trimming left V 2 bases short and J 6 bases short, with 10 bases between. In germline, CDR1 is SEHNR, CDR2 FQNEAQ (reference sequence). This record belongs to a study of neurological immune-mediated disorders. Study findings and constraints: Because no CDR3 amino acid sequences were shared across subjects by expanded clones, private repertoires were suggested in all groups.

The TCR was taken from a woman in her forties in good health. Sequencing was performed on CD4+ T cells from blood. The chain combines TRBV7-9 with TRBJ2-2; no reliable D call. The CDR3 spells CASSLSSLSGELFF. The CDR3 bases are TGTGCCAGCAGCTTATCTTCCTTGTCCGGGGAGCTGTTTTTT.